These 5 T cell receptor beta chains were sequenced from one sample in a study of blood T cell repertoires in COVID-19. Sequencing was performed with immunoSEQ multiplex PCR; in TCRdb, only in-frame clones are kept and a portion is missing. This table holds about 390,000 clones, around 87% found once. The sequenced sample was peripheral blood. Receptor source: a woman aged 55-69 years with COVID-19, enrolled during active disease.

The chain is built from TRBV20-1 and TRBJ2-3; 7 nucleotides match TRBD1. The germline V gene encodes CDR1 DFQATT and CDR2 SNEGSKA (reference sequence). The CDR3 sequence is 11 residues long. V trimming: 6 bases; J trimming: 6 bases; junction bases outside the gene matches: 3. DNA of the CDR3: TGCAGTGCCCCCAGGGGGGATACGCAGTATTTT. Encoded protein: CSAPRGDTQYF.

The count of this clone is one. This CDR3 reads CASTRIGQRNTEAFF. The CDR3 DNA sequence: TGTGCCAGTACCAGGATTGGACAGAGGAACACTGAAGCTTTCTTT. The J gene is TRBJ1-1, the V gene TRBV19, with D possibly being TRBD1 (6 bases). The germline V gene encodes CDR1 LNHDA and CDR2 SQIVND (reference sequence). This CDR3 comprises 15 residues. Trimming shortened V by 7 bases and J by 1 base, and 16 bases separated the two germline ends.

The chain recombines TRBV12-2 with TRBJ1-6; the table gives TRBD1 as D, unverified against the DNA. TRBV12-2 is a pseudogene segment. CDR3 length: 17 residues. CDR3: CASRLAPRGQGGSPLHF. The CDR3 DNA reads TGTGCAAGTCGCTTAGCGCCACGGGGACAGGGAGGTTCACCCCTCCACTTT.

The J gene is TRBJ2-2, the V gene TRBV2; D may be TRBD2 (6 bases). CDR1 is SNHLY, CDR2 FYNNEI, per germline. Trimming pared 2 bases from V and 4 bases from J, leaving 11 bases between. CDR3 size: 15 residues. The CDR3 sequence: CASSEWRVSTGELFF. The CDR3 bases are TGTGCCAGCAGTGAATGGAGGGTTTCCACCGGGGAGCTGTTTTTT.

This clone came up once. CDR3 loop: CASSLTGRGEAFF. In nucleotides, the CDR3 is TGTGCCAGCAGCCTAACAGGGAGGGGAGAAGCTTTCTTT. The V and J genes are TRBV3-1 (or the pseudogene TRBV3-2) and TRBJ1-1; D is possibly TRBD1 (6 bases). The CDR3 covers 13 residues. The V end lost 4 bases, the J end lost 8 bases, and 14 bases lay between the germline ends. Looked up from germline, CDR1 is LGHDT and CDR2 is YNNKEL (reference sequence).